One sample yielded the 18 T cell receptor beta chains listed below, sequenced in a study of blood T cell repertoires in COVID-19. Clones were sequenced by immunoSEQ multiplex PCR, and TCRdb holds only the in-frame ones, with some missing. Of 210,000 or so clones listed, under 90% are singletons. Material: peripheral blood. The receptors here all came from a man aged 35 to 55 with acute or convalescent COVID-19.

The V gene is TRBV5-1, the J gene TRBJ2-7; 11 bases match TRBD2. Germline V gene sequence: CDR1 SGHRS, CDR2 YFSETQ. CDR3 size: 16 residues. Losses at the gene ends were 4 bases for V and 3 bases for J; bases not matched to a gene: 9. DNA for the CDR3: TGCGCCAGCAGCGACGGGGGACTAGCGGTGAGCTACGAGCAGTACTTC. This translates into CASSDGGLAVSYEQYF.

The V call is TRBV15, the J call TRBJ2-7; possibly TRBD1 for D (6 bases). This CDR3 spans 14 amino acids. Germline CDR1 reads LNHNV; CDR2 reads YYDKDF (reference sequence). V was pared by 5 bases and J by 2 bases, with 13 bases between. In DNA form, the CDR3 reads TGTGCCACCAGCGTCCCCGGACAGCCCTACGAGCAGTACTTC. Protein: CATSVPGQPYEQYF.

The V call is TRBV5-8, the J call TRBJ1-6; D unclear. With 1 base removed from V and 6 bases from J, the gap between germline ends came to 14 bases. CDR3 size: 16 residues. The germline V gene has CDR1 SGHTS and CDR2 YDEGEE. The CDR3 reads CASSLFSVRPNSPLHF. CDR3 nucleotides: TGTGCCAGCAGCTTGTTTTCGGTCCGTCCTAATTCACCCCTCCACTTT. Supplemented by reference TRBV5-8 and TRBJ1-6, the full variable domain reads EAGVTQSPTHLIKTRGQQATLRCSPISGHTSVYWYQQALGLGLQFLLWYDEGEERNRGNFPPRFSGRQFPNYSSELNVNALELEDSALYLCASSLFSVRPNSPLHFGNGTRLTVT.

This rearrangement joins TRBV7-8 to TRBJ2-4, with TRBD2 matching over 12 bases. Germline trimming cut 5 bases from V and 0 bases from J; bases unmatched to any gene: 11. Per the germline V gene, CDR1 is SGHVS and CDR2 is FQNEAQ. The CDR3 is 19 residues long. CDR3: CASSPEVLAGGLAKNIQYF. CDR3 in DNA: TGTGCCAGCAGCCCGGAAGTACTAGCGGGGGGTTTAGCCAAAAACATTCAGTACTTC.

V and J are TRBV4-2 and TRBJ2-7; 8 nucleotides align to TRBD2. CDR1 LGHNA and CDR2 YNFKEQ come from the germline V gene. V shed 5 bases and J 2 bases; nucleotides not matched to a gene: 8. The CDR3 length is 15 residues. The CDR3 reads CASSATGGSTYEQYF. CDR3 DNA sequence: TGTGCCAGCAGCGCGACGGGGGGGAGCACCTACGAGCAGTACTTC.

The gene calls are TRBV30 and TRBJ1-1, with D unclear. The CDR3 is 14 amino acids. Germline CDR1 GTSNPN, CDR2 SVGIG (reference sequence). Trimming removed 3 bases at V and 0 bases at J, with 11 bases between. This CDR3 is CAWRRELMNTEAFF. The CDR3 DNA follows: TGTGCCTGGAGACGGGAACTTATGAACACTGAAGCTTTCTTT.

In this sample, this clone turned up once. The V gene is TRBV28, the J gene TRBJ2-2, with D perhaps TRBD2 (6 bases). Trimming pared 7 bases from V and 0 bases from J, leaving 9 bases between. Germline CDR1 is MDHEN and CDR2 is SYDVKM. This CDR3 has 14 residues. As DNA, the CDR3 is TGTGCCAGCATCGGAGGGACGAACACCGGGGAGCTGTTTTTT. Residues: CASIGGTNTGELFF.

The chain links TRBV6-5 to TRBJ1-2, with a possible D match to TRBD1 (6 bases). CDR1 and CDR2 (germline): MNHEY, SVGAGI. This CDR3 is built from 14 residues. Trimming stripped 4 bases from V and 8 bases from J, with 17 bases between. This chain's CDR3 is CASSSRQAAAGYTF. The CDR3 DNA sequence: TGTGCCAGCAGTTCACGACAGGCGGCAGCGGGCTACACCTTC.

The chain recombines TRBV5-8 with TRBJ2-5; TRBD1 might be the D (6 bases). CDR1 is SGHTS and CDR2 is YDEGEE in the germline V gene. This CDR3 contains 15 residues. The V gene lost 4 bases and the J gene lost 5 bases, with 18 bases spanning the gap. CDR3 loop: CASSISGALRETQYF. The CDR3, as DNA: TGTGCCAGCAGCATCTCAGGGGCCCTGCGGGAGACCCAGTACTTC.

The J gene is TRBJ2-1, the V gene TRBV5-1; D not certain. Trimming removed 0 bases at V and 1 base at J, with 8 bases between. The CDR3 has 15 amino acids. Per the germline V gene, CDR1 is SGHRS and CDR2 is YFSETQ. The CDR3 nucleotides read TGCGCCAGCAGCTTGGATCAGGCTTCCTACAATGAGCAGTTCTTC. Amino acid sequence: CASSLDQASYNEQFF. Combining the CDR3 with reference TRBV5-1 and TRBJ2-1 gives the whole variable domain KAGVTQTPRYLIKTRGQQVTLSCSPISGHRSVSWYQQTPGQGLQFLFEYFSETQRNKGNFPGRFSGRQFSNSRSEMNVSTLELGDSALYLCASSLDQASYNEQFFGPGTRLTVL.

The CDR3 DNA follows: TGTGCCAGCAGCTCCCTCTCAGGGGTTCAGGAGACCCAGTACTTC. It codes for CASSSLSGVQETQYF. The V and J genes are TRBV7-9 and TRBJ2-5; maybe TRBD1 (6 bases). Germline assignment: CDR1 SEHNR and CDR2 FQNEAQ (reference sequence). Trimming left V 4 bases short and J 5 bases short, with 17 bases between. The CDR3 length is 15 residues.

The chain recombines TRBV5-1 with TRBJ2-5, with a weak D call TRBD2 (6 bases). This CDR3 has 13 residues. V lost 2 bases and J lost 5, with 10 bases in between. Germline CDR1 SGHRS, CDR2 YFSETQ. The CDR3 spells CASSFGGIETQYF. The CDR3 coding sequence is TGCGCCAGCAGCTTTGGGGGGATCGAGACCCAGTACTTC.

The chain has TRBV5-4 and TRBJ1-4; no clear D. The germline CDR1 and CDR2 sequences are SGHNT and YYREEE (reference sequence). CDR3 length: 15 amino acids. Between the trimmed V and J ends, which lost 2 bases and 8 bases, there was a span of 16 bases. CDR3 in amino acids: CASSLGPQTGEKLFF. The CDR3, as DNA: TGTGCCAGCAGCTTAGGCCCGCAAACGGGGGAAAAACTGTTTTTT. Drawing the rest from reference TRBV5-4 and TRBJ1-4, the complete variable domain is ETGVTQSPTHLIKTRGQQVTLRCSSQSGHNTVSWYQQALGQGPQFIFQYYREEENGRGNFPPRFSGLQFPNYSSELNVNALELDDSALYLCASSLGPQTGEKLFFGSGTQLSVL.

The table lists this clone with a few counts. The CDR3 DNA follows: TGTGCCAGCGGCGGGACTAGCGGCTCCTACAATGAGCAGTTCTTC. Amino acid sequence: CASGGTSGSYNEQFF. The gene calls are TRBV5-8 and TRBJ2-1; TRBD2 aligns across 11 bases. The germline CDR1 and CDR2 sequences are SGHTS and YDEGEE. The CDR3 loop spans 15 amino acids. V was pared by 7 bases and J by 0 bases, with 3 bases of the junction left unmatched. Variable domain in full (rest from reference TRBV5-8 and TRBJ2-1): EAGVTQSPTHLIKTRGQQATLRCSPISGHTSVYWYQQALGLGLQFLLWYDEGEERNRGNFPPRFSGRQFPNYSSELNVNALELEDSALYLCASGGTSGSYNEQFFGPGTRLTVL.

The V call is TRBV28, the J call TRBJ1-2; D remains ambiguous. The V and J ends lost 5 bases and 13 bases respectively, with 17 bases between them. This CDR3 is 12 amino acids long. Looked up from germline, CDR1 is MDHEN and CDR2 is SYDVKM. CDR3 coding DNA: TGTGCCAGCAGTACCCTCAGCGGAGACGGCACCTTC. It yields the protein CASSTLSGDGTF.

The chain combines TRBV30 with TRBJ2-2; TRBD1 agrees at 10 bases. V lost 7 bases, J lost 5 bases, and 4 bases stayed unmatched. This CDR3 is built from 13 residues. In germline, CDR1 is GTSNPN, CDR2 SVGIG (reference sequence). The CDR3 sequence: CAFQGQGTGELFF. The DNA for the CDR3 is TGTGCCTTTCAGGGACAGGGGACCGGGGAGCTGTTTTTT.

The rearrangement uses TRBV6-5 and TRBJ2-3; 9 bases map to TRBD1. CDR1 and CDR2 (germline): MNHEY, SVGAGI. This CDR3 region has 14 residues. J gave up 6 bases and V 6 bases, and 7 bases lay outside the gene matches. The CDR3 sequence: CASRLGQGGDTQYF. The CDR3 DNA sequence: TGTGCCAGCAGATTGGGACAGGGAGGCGATACGCAGTATTTT.

The rearrangement links TRBV30 to TRBJ1-5; perhaps TRBD1 as D (5 bases). The CDR3 extends over 13 amino acids. The germline gives CDR1 GTSNPN, CDR2 SVGIG (reference sequence). Trimming removed 2 bases at V and 7 bases at J, with 12 bases between. The CDR3 coding sequence is TGTGCCTGGAGTTGGGGGGAGGAGCAGCCCCAGCATTTT. Protein product: CAWSWGEEQPQHF.